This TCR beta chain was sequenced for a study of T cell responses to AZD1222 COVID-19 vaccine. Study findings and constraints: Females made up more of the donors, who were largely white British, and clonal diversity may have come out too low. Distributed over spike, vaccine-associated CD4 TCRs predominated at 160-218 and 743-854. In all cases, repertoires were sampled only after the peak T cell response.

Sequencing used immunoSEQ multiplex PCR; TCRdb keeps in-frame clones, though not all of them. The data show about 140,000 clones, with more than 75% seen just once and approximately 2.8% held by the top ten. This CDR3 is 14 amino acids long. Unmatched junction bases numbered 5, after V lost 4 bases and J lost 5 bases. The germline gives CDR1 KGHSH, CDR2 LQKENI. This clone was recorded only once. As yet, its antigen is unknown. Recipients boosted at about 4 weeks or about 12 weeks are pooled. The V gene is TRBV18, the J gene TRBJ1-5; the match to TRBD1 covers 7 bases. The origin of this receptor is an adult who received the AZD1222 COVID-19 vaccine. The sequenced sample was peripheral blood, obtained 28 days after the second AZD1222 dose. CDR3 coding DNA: TGTGCCAGCTCACTCGACAGGGATTATCAGCCCCAGCATTTT. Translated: CASSLDRDYQPQHF.